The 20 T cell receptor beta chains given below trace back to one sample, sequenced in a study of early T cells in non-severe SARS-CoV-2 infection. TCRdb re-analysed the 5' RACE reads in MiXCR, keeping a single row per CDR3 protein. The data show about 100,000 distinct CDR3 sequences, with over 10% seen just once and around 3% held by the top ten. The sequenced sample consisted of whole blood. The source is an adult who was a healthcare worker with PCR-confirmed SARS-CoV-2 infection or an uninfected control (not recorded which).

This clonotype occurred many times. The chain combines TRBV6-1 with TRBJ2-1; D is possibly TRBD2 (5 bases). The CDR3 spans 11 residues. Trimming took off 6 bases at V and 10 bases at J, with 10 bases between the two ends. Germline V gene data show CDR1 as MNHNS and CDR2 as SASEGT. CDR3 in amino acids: CASREWEEQFF. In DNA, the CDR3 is TGTGCCAGCAGGGAGTGGGAGGAGCAGTTCTTC.

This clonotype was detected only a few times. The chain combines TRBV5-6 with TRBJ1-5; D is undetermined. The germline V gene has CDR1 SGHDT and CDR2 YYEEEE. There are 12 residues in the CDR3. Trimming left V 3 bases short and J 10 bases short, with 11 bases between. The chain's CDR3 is CASSWGKGPQHF. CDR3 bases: TGTGCCAGCAGCTGGGGTAAGGGACCCCAGCATTTT.

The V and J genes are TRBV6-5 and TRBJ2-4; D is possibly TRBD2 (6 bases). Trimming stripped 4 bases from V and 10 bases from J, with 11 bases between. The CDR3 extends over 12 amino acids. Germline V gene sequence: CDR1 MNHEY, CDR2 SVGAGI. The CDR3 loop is CASSSGGGIQYF. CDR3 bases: TGTGCCAGCAGTTCCGGAGGAGGGATTCAGTACTTC.

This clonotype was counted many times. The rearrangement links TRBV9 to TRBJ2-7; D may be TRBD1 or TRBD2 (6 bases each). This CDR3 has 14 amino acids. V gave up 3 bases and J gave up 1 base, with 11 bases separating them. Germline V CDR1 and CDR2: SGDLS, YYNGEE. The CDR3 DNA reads TGTGCCAGCAGCGCAGAGGGGGGATCCTACGAGCAGTACTTC. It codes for CASSAEGGSYEQYF.

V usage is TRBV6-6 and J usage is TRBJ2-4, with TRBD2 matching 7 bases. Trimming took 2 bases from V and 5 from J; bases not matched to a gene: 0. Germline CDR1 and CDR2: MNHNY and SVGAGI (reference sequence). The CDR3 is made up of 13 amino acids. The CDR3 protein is CASSYTSENIQYF. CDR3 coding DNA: TGTGCCAGCAGTTACACTAGCGAAAACATTCAGTACTTC.

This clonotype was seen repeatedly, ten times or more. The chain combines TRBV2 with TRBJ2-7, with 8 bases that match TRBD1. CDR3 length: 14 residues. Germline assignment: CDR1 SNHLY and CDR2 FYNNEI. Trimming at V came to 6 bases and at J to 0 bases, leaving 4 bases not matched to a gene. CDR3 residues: CASSLGQGSYEQYF. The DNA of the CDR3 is TGTGCCAGCAGCCTCGGACAGGGCTCCTACGAGCAGTACTTC.

The CDR3 DNA sequence: TGTGCCAGCAGCTTACGAGTACGGACAGTTAGCGATGAGCAGTTCTTC. Residues: CASSLRVRTVSDEQFF. This chain links TRBV11-2 with TRBJ2-1; D is possibly TRBD1 (6 bases). This CDR3 has 16 amino acids. Between the trimmed V and J ends, which lost 2 bases and 8 bases, there was a span of 19 bases. Germline CDR1 and CDR2: SGHAT and FQNNGV.

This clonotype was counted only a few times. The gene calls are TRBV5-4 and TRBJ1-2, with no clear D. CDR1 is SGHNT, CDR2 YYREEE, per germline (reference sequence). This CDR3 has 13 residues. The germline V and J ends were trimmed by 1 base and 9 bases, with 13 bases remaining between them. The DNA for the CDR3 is TGTGCCAGCAGCTTGTACCAGAAGGGAAGCTACACCTTC. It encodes CASSLYQKGSYTF. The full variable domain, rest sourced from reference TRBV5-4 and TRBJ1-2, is ETGVTQSPTHLIKTRGQQVTLRCSSQSGHNTVSWYQQALGQGPQFIFQYYREEENGRGNFPPRFSGLQFPNYSSELNVNALELDDSALYLCASSLYQKGSYTFGSGTRLTVV.

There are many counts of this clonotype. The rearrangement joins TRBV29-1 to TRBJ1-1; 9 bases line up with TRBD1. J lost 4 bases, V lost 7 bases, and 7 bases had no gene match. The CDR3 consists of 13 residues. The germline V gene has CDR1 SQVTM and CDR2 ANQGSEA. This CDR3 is CSAARQGGTEAFF. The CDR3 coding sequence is TGCAGCGCCGCCCGACAGGGGGGCACTGAAGCTTTCTTT.

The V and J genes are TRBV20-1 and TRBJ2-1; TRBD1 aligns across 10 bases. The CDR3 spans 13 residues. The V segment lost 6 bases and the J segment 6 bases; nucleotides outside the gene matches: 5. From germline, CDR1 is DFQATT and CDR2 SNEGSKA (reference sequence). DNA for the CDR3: TGCAGTGCGAGGACAGGGGGTCGCAATGAGCAGTTCTTC. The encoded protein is CSARTGGRNEQFF.

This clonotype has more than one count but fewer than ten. The CDR3 DNA reads TGTGCCAGCAAACGGGAACTCTACGAGCAGTACTTC. Amino acids: CASKRELYEQYF. This sequence joins TRBV12-3 or TRBV12-4 and TRBJ2-7; tentatively, D is TRBD2 (5 bases). The V end was cut by 7 bases, the J end by 3 bases, with 10 bases between. The CDR3 consists of 12 residues.

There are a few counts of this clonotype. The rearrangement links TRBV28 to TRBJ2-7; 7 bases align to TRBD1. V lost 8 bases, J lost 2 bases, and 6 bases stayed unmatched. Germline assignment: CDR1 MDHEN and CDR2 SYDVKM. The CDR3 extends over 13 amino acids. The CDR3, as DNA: TGTGCCAGCGGATCGGGACAGACCTACGAGCAGTACTTC. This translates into CASGSGQTYEQYF.

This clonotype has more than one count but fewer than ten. The DNA for the CDR3 is TGCGCCAGCAGCCCGTATAGCGGGAGACGCGGGGAGCAGTACTTC. Translation gives CASSPYSGRRGEQYF. The chain recombines TRBV10-1 with TRBJ2-7, with 9 bases that match TRBD2. This CDR3 region has 15 residues. The V and J ends lost 6 bases and 7 bases, in that order; junction bases with no gene match: 13. Germline V CDR1 and CDR2: WNHNN, SYGVQD (reference sequence).

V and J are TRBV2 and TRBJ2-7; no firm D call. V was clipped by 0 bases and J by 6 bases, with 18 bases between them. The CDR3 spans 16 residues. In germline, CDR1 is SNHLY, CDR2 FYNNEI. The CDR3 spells CASSEAGRRTFGEQYF. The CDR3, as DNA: TGTGCCAGCAGTGAAGCCGGACGGCGTACCTTCGGCGAGCAGTACTTC. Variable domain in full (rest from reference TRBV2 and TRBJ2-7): EPEVTQTPSHQVTQMGQEVILRCVPISNHLYFYWYRQILGQKVEFLVSFYNNEISEKSEIFDDQFSVERPDGSNFTLKIRSTKLEDSAMYFCASSEAGRRTFGEQYFGPGTRLTVT.

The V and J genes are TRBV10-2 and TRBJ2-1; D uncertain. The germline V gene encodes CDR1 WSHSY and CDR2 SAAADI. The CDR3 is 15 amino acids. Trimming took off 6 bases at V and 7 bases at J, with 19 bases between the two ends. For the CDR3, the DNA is TGCGCCAGCAGAGCAAATACCGGGTCTACGAATGAGCAGTTCTTC. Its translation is CASRANTGSTNEQFF.

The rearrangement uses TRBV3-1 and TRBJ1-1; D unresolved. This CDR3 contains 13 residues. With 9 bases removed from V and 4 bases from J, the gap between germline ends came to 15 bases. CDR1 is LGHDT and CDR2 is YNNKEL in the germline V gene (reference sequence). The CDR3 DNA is TGTGCCAGTCAGGAGGGTCGGGGCACTGAAGCTTTCTTT. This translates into CASQEGRGTEAFF.

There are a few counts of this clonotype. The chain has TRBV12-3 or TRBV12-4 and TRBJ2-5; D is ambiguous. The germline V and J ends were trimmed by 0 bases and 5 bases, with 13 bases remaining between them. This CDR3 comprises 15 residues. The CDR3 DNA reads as TGTGCCAGCAGTTTAGCGCGTTCCGCCAGGGAGACCCAGTACTTC. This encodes CASSLARSARETQYF.

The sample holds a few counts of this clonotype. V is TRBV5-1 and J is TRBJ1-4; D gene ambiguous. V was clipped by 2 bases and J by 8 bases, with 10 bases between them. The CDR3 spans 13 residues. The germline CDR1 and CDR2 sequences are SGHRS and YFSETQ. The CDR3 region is CASSFSVGEKLFF. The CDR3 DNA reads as TGCGCCAGCAGCTTCTCCGTTGGCGAAAAACTGTTTTTT. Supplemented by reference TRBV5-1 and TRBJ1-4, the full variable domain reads KAGVTQTPRYLIKTRGQQVTLSCSPISGHRSVSWYQQTPGQGLQFLFEYFSETQRNKGNFPGRFSGRQFSNSRSEMNVSTLELGDSALYLCASSFSVGEKLFFGSGTQLSVL.

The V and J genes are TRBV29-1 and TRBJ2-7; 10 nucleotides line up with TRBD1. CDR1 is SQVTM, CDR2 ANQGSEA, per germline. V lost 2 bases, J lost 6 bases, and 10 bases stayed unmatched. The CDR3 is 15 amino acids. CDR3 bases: TGCAGCGTTGAAATTCGAAGACAGGGGGCTGCCGAGCAGTACTTC. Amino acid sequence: CSVEIRRQGAAEQYF.

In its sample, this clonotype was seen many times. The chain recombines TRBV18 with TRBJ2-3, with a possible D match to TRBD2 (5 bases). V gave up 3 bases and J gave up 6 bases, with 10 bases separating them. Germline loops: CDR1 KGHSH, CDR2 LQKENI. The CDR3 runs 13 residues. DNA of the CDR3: TGTGCCAGCTCACCTGCCCCTAGCGATACGCAGTATTTT. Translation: CASSPAPSDTQYF.